This entry lists 26 T cell receptor beta chains sequenced from one sample in a study of CD8 T cells in ankylosing spondylitis. General study points: Made up of eight highly homologous variants, a TCR beta motif appeared characteristic of ankylosing spondylitis blood.

TCRdb itself ran the 5' RACE reads through MiXCR, one entry per CDR3 protein. The sample gives 350,000 to 450,000 distinct CDR3 sequences, roughly a quarter of which show up once; over 0.8% is in the top ten. The antigens these receptors bind are not known. Sequencing used blood, either unsorted or a sorted T cell fraction (not recorded which). The receptors here all came from a male donor with ankylosing spondylitis.

This clonotype was counted a few times. J is TRBJ2-5 and V is TRBV20-1, with a tentative D call TRBD2 (5 bases). There are 14 residues in the CDR3. The V gene lost 6 bases and the J gene lost 0 bases, with 14 bases spanning the gap. The V gene's germline CDR1 is DFQATT and CDR2 SNEGSKA (reference sequence). The CDR3 is CSAGGGGYQETQYF. In DNA, the CDR3 is TGCAGTGCCGGAGGTGGCGGGTACCAAGAGACCCAGTACTTC.

The genes are TRBV5-1 and TRBJ2-3, with D unclear. Germline lookup yields CDR1 SGHRS and CDR2 YFSETQ. V was cut by 5 bases and J by 5 bases, with 15 bases left in between. This CDR3 spans 14 amino acids. The CDR3 loop reads CASSPGRPLDTQYF. The CDR3 coding sequence is TGCGCCAGCAGTCCAGGCAGGCCTTTAGATACGCAGTATTTT.

This clonotype was counted only a few times. The V and J genes are TRBV20-1 and TRBJ1-1; D not certain. The CDR3 has 14 amino acids. The V gene lost 7 bases and the J gene lost 4 bases, with 19 bases spanning the gap. Germline CDR1 is DFQATT and CDR2 is SNEGSKA (reference sequence). This CDR3 is CSVKGRWLSTEAFF. Written as DNA, the CDR3 is TGCAGTGTCAAGGGCAGGTGGCTAAGCACTGAAGCTTTCTTT.

The chain employs TRBV4-1 and TRBJ2-2; 8 bases map to TRBD2. After removal of 6 bases from V and 4 bases from J, the junction contained 7 bases not matched to a gene. Per germline, CDR1 MGHRA and CDR2 YSYEKL. This CDR3 has 15 residues. The CDR3 here is CASSLSGSATGELFF. CDR3 in DNA: TGCGCCAGCAGTCTGAGCGGGAGTGCCACCGGGGAGCTGTTTTTT.

The CDR3 is CASSKGISYEQYF. The CDR3, as DNA: TGTGCCAGTAGTAAAGGAATCTCCTACGAGCAGTACTTC. The V gene is TRBV19, the J gene TRBJ2-7; no reliable D call. Germline V gives CDR1 LNHDA, CDR2 SQIVND (reference sequence). The germline V and J ends were trimmed by 4 bases and 0 bases, with 7 bases remaining between them. The CDR3 extends over 13 amino acids.

This clonotype was seen more than once but under ten times. The chain uses TRBV20-1 and TRBJ2-1, with TRBD2 identical over 11 bases. V lost 2 bases, J lost 10 bases, and 1 base stayed unmatched. The CDR3 loop spans 12 amino acids. Germline CDR1 and CDR2: DFQATT and SNEGSKA (reference sequence). Here the CDR3 reads CSARTSGGEQFF. CDR3 nucleotides: TGCAGTGCTAGAACTAGCGGGGGCGAGCAGTTCTTC.

This clonotype was seen only a few times. The chain links TRBV5-4 to TRBJ2-2, with 11 bases aligning to TRBD2. Trimming cost V 3 bases and J 3 bases; bases outside gene matches: 4. This CDR3 spans 16 amino acids. The germline V gene has CDR1 SGHNT and CDR2 YYREEE (reference sequence). CDR3 protein: CASSSLAGGDTGELFF. The CDR3 region has the DNA TGTGCCAGCAGCTCTCTAGCGGGAGGAGACACCGGGGAGCTGTTTTTT.

V is TRBV20-1 and J is TRBJ2-1, with D uncertain. Germline V gene sequence: CDR1 DFQATT, CDR2 SNEGSKA (reference sequence). The V gene lost 3 bases and the J gene lost 6 bases, with 12 bases spanning the gap. This CDR3 is 13 amino acids long. The CDR3 sequence: CSARVGKGNEQFF. In nucleotides, the CDR3 is TGCAGTGCTAGGGTGGGTAAGGGCAATGAGCAGTTCTTC.

The chain employs TRBV10-3 and TRBJ2-2; 9 bases match TRBD2. V lost 6 bases to trimming and J lost 4 bases; unmatched junction nucleotides: 6. Germline assignment: CDR1 ENHRY and CDR2 SYGVKD. This CDR3 region has 15 residues. CDR3 protein: CAIRNSGSGTGELFF. The CDR3 bases are TGTGCCATCAGGAATAGCGGGAGTGGCACCGGGGAGCTGTTTTTT.

This clonotype showed up many times. J is TRBJ2-7 and V is TRBV7-9; D is perhaps TRBD2 (6 bases). This CDR3 region has 14 residues. V dropped 4 bases and J dropped 7 bases, with 17 bases sitting between them. Germline values: CDR1 SEHNR, CDR2 FQNEAQ (reference sequence). This chain's CDR3 is CASSYSGSLREQYV. The CDR3 nucleotides are TGTGCCAGCAGCTATTCCGGGAGTCTGCGGGAGCAGTACGTC.

Only a few counts were recorded for this clonotype. V is TRBV7-2 and J is TRBJ1-1; D is ambiguous. Trimming removed 0 bases at V and 5 bases at J, with 16 bases between. The CDR3 length is 16 residues. Germline V CDR1 and CDR2: SGHTA, FQGNSA. The CDR3 protein is CASSLALTRSFTEAFF. The CDR3, as DNA: TGTGCCAGCAGCTTAGCGCTGACTAGGTCTTTTACTGAAGCTTTCTTT.

This clonotype came up a few times. The chain links TRBV11-2 to TRBJ2-3; D remains unclear. Germline CDR1 SGHAT, CDR2 FQNNGV. The CDR3 spans 15 residues. Trimming removed 0 bases at V and 0 bases at J, with 7 bases between. CDR3 loop: CASSLERRSTDTQYF. The CDR3 bases are TGTGCCAGCAGCTTAGAGAGGAGAAGCACAGATACGCAGTATTTT.

This clonotype was observed a handful of times. This chain links TRBV29-1 with TRBJ2-7, with TRBD1 matching 7 bases. In germline, CDR1 is SQVTM, CDR2 ANQGSEA. V lost 6 bases and J lost 7; bases outside the gene matches: 12. The CDR3 is 13 residues long. CDR3 loop: CSVRTGPAGEQYV. DNA for the CDR3: TGCAGCGTCCGGACAGGTCCCGCAGGGGAGCAGTACGTC.

The rearrangement joins TRBV29-1 to TRBJ2-1; D is possibly TRBD2 (5 bases). The CDR3 consists of 13 residues. Germline V lookup: CDR1 SQVTM, CDR2 ANQGSEA. V lost 4 bases to trimming and J lost 5 bases, with 12 bases between them. The CDR3 nucleotides read TGCAGCGTTGGGCTAGCCACCAACAATGAGCAGTTCTTC. Amino acid sequence: CSVGLATNNEQFF.

The CDR3 here is CASSSYVGSYNEQFF. The DNA of the CDR3 is TGTGCCAGCAGCTCGTACGTGGGCTCCTACAATGAGCAGTTCTTC. The V call is TRBV7-9, the J call TRBJ2-1; D is uncertain. The CDR3 consists of 15 residues. Between the trimmed V and J ends, which lost 4 bases and 0 bases, there was a span of 10 bases. Germline V CDR1 and CDR2: SEHNR, FQNEAQ (reference sequence).

This clonotype was seen more than once but under ten times. The V gene is TRBV30, the J gene TRBJ1-5; D unresolved. V shed 0 bases and J shed 0 bases, with 9 bases lying between them. There are 15 residues in the CDR3. Germline V gives CDR1 GTSNPN, CDR2 SVGIG (reference sequence). CDR3 DNA sequence: TGTGCCTGGAGTGTACGCCAGAATAGCAATCAGCCCCAGCATTTT. Translation: CAWSVRQNSNQPQHF. Supplemented by reference TRBV30 and TRBJ1-5, the full variable domain reads SQTIHQWPATLVQPVGSPLSLECTVEGTSNPNLYWYRQAAGRGLQLLFYSVGIGQISSEVPQNLSASRPQDRQFILSSKKLLLSDSGFYLCAWSVRQNSNQPQHFGDGTRLSIL.

The chain carries TRBV3-1 and TRBJ2-1; 10 bases are shared with TRBD2. The CDR3 totals 17 residues. CDR1 is LGHDT, CDR2 YNNKEL, per germline (reference sequence). The ends lost 4 bases at V and 7 bases at J; junction bases unmatched: 13. The CDR3 sequence is CASSLLPLAGSVNEQFF. DNA of the CDR3: TGTGCCAGCAGCCTCCTTCCACTAGCGGGAAGTGTAAATGAGCAGTTCTTC.

The table lists this clonotype with many counts. In nucleotides, the CDR3 is TGCGCCAGCAGCTTGGCCTCTTCCCAGACTTATGGCTACACCTTC. Its protein is CASSLASSQTYGYTF. The chain carries TRBV5-1 and TRBJ1-2; D not certain. The CDR3 totals 15 residues. Trimming cost V 0 bases and J 5 bases, with 14 bases left between them. Germline V gene sequence: CDR1 SGHRS, CDR2 YFSETQ.

This clonotype was counted a few times. The chain employs TRBV2 and TRBJ2-2, with no clear D. The ends were cut back, 9 bases at V and 4 bases at J, with 9 bases in the middle. The CDR3 extends over 12 amino acids. CDR1 is SNHLY, CDR2 FYNNEI, per germline. The CDR3 bases are TGTGCCAGGTCTACAGCCACCGGGGAGCTGTTTTTT. Residues: CARSTATGELFF. The complete variable domain, with remaining parts taken from reference TRBV2 and TRBJ2-2, reads EPEVTQTPSHQVTQMGQEVILRCVPISNHLYFYWYRQILGQKVEFLVSFYNNEISEKSEIFDDQFSVERPDGSNFTLKIRSTKLEDSAMYFCARSTATGELFFGEGSRLTVL.

The genes are TRBV11-2 and TRBJ2-1; 14 bases fit TRBD2. Per the germline V gene, CDR1 is SGHAT and CDR2 is FQNNGV. V was clipped by 4 bases and J by 15 bases; unmatched bases: 11. CDR3 length: 15 amino acids. The CDR3 DNA is TGTGCCAGCAGCTCGGGGACTAGCGGGAGCTCTAAGCCGTTCTTC. Protein: CASSSGTSGSSKPFF.

This clonotype was observed a few times. This chain connects TRBV12-3 or TRBV12-4 to TRBJ2-5; 8 bases line up with TRBD2. V lost 2 bases and J lost 5; bases outside the gene matches: 7. This CDR3 spans 15 amino acids. CDR3 nucleotide sequence: TGTGCCAGCAGTTTATTGGGGACTAGAGGGGAGACCCAGTACTTC. It translates to CASSLLGTRGETQYF.

The gene calls are TRBV18 and TRBJ1-1; unclear D gene. Germline CDR1 and CDR2: KGHSH and LQKENI. There are 15 residues in the CDR3. The germline V and J ends were trimmed by 0 bases and 4 bases, with 12 bases remaining between them. As DNA, the CDR3 is TGTGCCAGCTCACCACCGGGTCTTGTGGGCACTGAAGCTTTCTTT. Its translation: CASSPPGLVGTEAFF.

The chain employs TRBV5-6 and TRBJ2-5; 12 bases align to TRBD2. V gave up 5 bases and J gave up 5 bases; unmatched junction bases: 4. This CDR3 region has 14 residues. The germline V gene has CDR1 SGHDT and CDR2 YYEEEE. CDR3 in amino acids: CASSDLAGGETQYF. The CDR3 DNA reads as TGTGCCAGCAGTGATCTAGCGGGAGGGGAGACCCAGTACTTC.

The chain recombines TRBV29-1 with TRBJ2-1; 9 bases line up with TRBD2. The CDR3 is made up of 15 amino acids. Germline V gene lookup returns CDR1 SQVTM and CDR2 ANQGSEA. Losses at the gene ends were 6 bases for V and 6 bases for J; bases not matched to a gene: 12. The CDR3 sequence: CSVCLGSGSGNEQFF. CDR3 sequence (DNA): TGCAGCGTCTGCTTAGGTAGCGGGAGTGGCAATGAGCAGTTCTTC.

V is TRBV20-1 and J is TRBJ2-3, with D maybe TRBD2 (7 bases). Deletions cut 8 bases from V and 2 bases from J, with 23 bases between. The germline gives CDR1 DFQATT, CDR2 SNEGSKA (reference sequence). This CDR3 region has 16 residues. The CDR3 sequence is CSPRRGGVAFTDTQYF. CDR3 DNA sequence: TGCAGTCCGAGACGAGGGGGGGTAGCCTTCACAGATACGCAGTATTTT.

This clonotype was counted a few times. The chain recombines TRBV20-1 with TRBJ2-1; the match to TRBD1 covers 8 bases. Looked up from germline, CDR1 is DFQATT and CDR2 is SNEGSKA (reference sequence). Trimming took 6 bases from V and 9 from J; bases not matched to a gene: 10. The CDR3 has 13 residues. The DNA of the CDR3 is TGCAGTGCGTGGACAGGGCGAACGGGTGAGCAGTTCTTC. The encoded protein is CSAWTGRTGEQFF.